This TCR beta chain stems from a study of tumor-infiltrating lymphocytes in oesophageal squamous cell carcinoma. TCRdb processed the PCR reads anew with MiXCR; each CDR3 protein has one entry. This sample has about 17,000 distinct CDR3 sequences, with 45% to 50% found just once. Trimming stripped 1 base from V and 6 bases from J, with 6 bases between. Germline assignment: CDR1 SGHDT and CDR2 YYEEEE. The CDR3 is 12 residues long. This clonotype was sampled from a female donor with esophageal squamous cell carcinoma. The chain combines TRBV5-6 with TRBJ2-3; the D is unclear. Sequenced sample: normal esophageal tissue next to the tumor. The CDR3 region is CASSLRWDTQYF. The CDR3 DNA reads TGTGCCAGCAGCTTGCGATGGGATACGCAGTATTTT.